Detailed here is one T cell receptor beta chain. As yet, its antigen is unknown. This sample was taken from a study of T-cell reconstitution after alpha-beta-depleted transplantation in children. Unique molecular identifiers were incorporated during preparation of the TCRbeta library. A single record per CDR3 protein comes from TCRdb applying MiXCR to the PCR reads. Of about 1,000,000 distinct CDR3 sequences listed, about 29% were seen once; the top ten hold over 25%. The CDR3 runs 15 residues. Trimming took off 1 base at V and 3 bases at J, with 13 bases between the two ends. CDR1 SGHAT and CDR2 FQDESV come from the germline V gene (reference sequence). Study results and limitations: Among T cells one year after transplant, newly produced cells accounted for most counts and diversity. Reportedly, only several hundred clones from non-depleted graft cells drove alpha-beta T-cell counts at about two months.

The TCR comes from a boy younger than two who had a stem cell transplant for SCID, so the T cells may come from the graft donor. The sequences come from PBMCs, mostly from graft donor cells, collected 360 days after TCRalphabeta/CD19-depleted stem cell transplant. The chain is built from TRBV11-1 and TRBJ2-7; D is perhaps TRBD2 (7 bases). CDR3 amino acids: CASSLGAGEGYEQYF. In DNA form, the CDR3 reads TGTGCCAGCAGCTTAGGAGCAGGGGAGGGCTACGAGCAGTACTTC.